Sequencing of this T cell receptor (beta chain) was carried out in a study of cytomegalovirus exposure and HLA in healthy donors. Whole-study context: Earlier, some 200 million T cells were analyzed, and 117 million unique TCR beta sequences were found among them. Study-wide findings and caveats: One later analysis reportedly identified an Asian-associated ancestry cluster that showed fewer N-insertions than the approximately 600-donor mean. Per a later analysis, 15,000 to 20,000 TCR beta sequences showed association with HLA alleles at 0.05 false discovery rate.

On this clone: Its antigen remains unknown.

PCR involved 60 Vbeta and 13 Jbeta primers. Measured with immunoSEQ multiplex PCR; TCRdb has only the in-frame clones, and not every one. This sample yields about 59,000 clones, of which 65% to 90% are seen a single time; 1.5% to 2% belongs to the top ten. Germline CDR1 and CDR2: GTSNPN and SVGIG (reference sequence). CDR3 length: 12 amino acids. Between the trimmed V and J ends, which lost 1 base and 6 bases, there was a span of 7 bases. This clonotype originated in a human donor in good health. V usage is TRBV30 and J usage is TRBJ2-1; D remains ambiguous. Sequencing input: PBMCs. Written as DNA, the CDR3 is TGTGCCTGGAGTGATGGCCTCAATGAGCAGTTCTTC. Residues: CAWSDGLNEQFF. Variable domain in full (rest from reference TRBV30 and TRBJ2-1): SQTIHQWPATLVQPVGSPLSLECTVEGTSNPNLYWYRQAAGRGLQLLFYSVGIGQISSEVPQNLSASRPQDRQFILSSKKLLLSDSGFYLCAWSDGLNEQFFGPGTRLTVL.